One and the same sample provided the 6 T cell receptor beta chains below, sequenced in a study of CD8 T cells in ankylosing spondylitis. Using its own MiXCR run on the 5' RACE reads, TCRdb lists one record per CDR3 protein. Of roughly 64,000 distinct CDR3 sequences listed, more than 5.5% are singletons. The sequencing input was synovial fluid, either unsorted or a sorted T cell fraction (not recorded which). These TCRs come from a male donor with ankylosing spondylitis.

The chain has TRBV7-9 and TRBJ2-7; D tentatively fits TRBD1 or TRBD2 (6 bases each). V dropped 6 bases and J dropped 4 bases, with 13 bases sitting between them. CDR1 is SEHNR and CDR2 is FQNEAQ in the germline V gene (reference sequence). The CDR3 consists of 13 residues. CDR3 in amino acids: CASSGGRLYEQYF. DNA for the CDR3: TGTGCCAGCAGTGGGGGGCGCTTATACGAGCAGTACTTC.

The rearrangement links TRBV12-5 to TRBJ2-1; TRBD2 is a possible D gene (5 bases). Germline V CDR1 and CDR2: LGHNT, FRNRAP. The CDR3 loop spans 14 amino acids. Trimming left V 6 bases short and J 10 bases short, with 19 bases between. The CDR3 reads CASGPDLMAREQFF. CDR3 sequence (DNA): TGTGCTAGTGGCCCGGACTTAATGGCTAGGGAGCAGTTCTTC.

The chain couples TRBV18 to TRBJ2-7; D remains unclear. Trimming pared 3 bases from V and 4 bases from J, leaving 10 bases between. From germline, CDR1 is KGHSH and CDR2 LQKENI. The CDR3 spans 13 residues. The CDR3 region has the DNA TGTGCCAGCTCACCGGATAGTCGGTACGAGCAGTACTTC. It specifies CASSPDSRYEQYF.

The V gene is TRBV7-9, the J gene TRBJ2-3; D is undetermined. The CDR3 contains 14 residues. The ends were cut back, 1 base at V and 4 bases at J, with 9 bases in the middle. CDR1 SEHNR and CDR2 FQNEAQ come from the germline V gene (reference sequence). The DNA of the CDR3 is TGTGCCAGCAGCTTAGGGGGTCGGGCAGATACGCAGTATTTT. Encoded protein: CASSLGGRADTQYF.

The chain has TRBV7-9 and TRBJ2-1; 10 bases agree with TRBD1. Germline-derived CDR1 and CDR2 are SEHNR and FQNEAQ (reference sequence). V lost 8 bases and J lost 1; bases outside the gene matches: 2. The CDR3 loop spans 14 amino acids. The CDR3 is CASGDRGSYNEQFF. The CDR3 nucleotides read TGTGCCAGCGGGGACAGGGGTTCCTACAATGAGCAGTTCTTC.

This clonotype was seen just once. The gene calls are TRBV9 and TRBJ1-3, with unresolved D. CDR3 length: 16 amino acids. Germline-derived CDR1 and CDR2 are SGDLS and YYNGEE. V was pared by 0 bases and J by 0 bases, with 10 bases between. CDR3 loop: CASSVGGRISGNTIYF. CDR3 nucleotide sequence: TGTGCCAGCAGCGTAGGAGGGCGTATCTCTGGAAACACCATATATTTT.